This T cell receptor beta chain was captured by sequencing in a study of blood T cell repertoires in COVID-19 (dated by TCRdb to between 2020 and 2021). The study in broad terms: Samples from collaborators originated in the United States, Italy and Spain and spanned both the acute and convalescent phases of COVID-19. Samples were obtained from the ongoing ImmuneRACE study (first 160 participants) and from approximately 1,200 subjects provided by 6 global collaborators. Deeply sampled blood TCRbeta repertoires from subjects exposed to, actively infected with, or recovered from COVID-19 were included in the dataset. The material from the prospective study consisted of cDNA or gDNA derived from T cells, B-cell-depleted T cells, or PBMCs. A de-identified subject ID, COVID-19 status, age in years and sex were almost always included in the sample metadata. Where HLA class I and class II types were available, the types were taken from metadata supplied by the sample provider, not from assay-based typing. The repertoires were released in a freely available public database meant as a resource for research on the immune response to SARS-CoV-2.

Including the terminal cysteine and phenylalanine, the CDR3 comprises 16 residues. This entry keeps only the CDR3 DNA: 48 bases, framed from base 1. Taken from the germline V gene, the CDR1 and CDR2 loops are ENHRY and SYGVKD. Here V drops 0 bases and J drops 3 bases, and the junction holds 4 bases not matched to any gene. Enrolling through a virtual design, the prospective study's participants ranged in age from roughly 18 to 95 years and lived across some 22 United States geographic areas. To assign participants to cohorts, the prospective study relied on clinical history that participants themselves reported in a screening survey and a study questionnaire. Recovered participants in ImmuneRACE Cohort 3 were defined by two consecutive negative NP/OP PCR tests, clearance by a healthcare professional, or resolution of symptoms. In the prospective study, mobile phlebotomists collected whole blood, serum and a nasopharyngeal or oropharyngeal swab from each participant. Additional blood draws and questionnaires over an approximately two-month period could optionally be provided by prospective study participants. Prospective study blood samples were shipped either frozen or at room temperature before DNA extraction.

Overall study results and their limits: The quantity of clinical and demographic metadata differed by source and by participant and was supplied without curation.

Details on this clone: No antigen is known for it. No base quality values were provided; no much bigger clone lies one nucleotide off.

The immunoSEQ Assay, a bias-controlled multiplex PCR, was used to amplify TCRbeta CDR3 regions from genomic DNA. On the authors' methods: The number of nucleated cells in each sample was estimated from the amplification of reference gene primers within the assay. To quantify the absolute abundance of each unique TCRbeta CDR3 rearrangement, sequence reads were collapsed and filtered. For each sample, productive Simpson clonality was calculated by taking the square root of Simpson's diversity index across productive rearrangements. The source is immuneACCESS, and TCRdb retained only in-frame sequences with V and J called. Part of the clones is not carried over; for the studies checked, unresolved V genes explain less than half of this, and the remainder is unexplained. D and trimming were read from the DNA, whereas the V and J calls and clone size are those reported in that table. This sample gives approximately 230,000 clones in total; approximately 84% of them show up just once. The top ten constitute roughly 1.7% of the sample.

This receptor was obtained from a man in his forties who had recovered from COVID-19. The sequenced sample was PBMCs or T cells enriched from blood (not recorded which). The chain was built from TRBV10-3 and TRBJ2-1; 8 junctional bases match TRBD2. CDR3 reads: CAISESGGRNYNEQFF. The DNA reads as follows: TGTGCCATCAGTGAGTCTGGCGGGAGGAACTACAATGAGCAGTTCTTC.